Listed below are T cell receptor beta chains from one sample, sequenced in a study of regulatory T cells in long-lasting Graves disease. One entry per CDR3 protein results from TCRdb running MiXCR on the multiplex PCR reads. The sample contains under 450,000 distinct CDR3 sequences, 20% to 25% of which appear only once. The material sequenced was peripheral blood mononuclear cells (PBMCs), taken when the disease was refractory, from a patient treated with antithyroid drugs. The receptors stem from a female donor with Graves disease. Each CDR3 is given with its conserved first and last residue. Fields, in order: clone size, D gene, V gene, J gene, CDR3 protein, CDR3 DNA. The D gene is left open where the match is weak. Expanded clones are given a class, and other clones once, few, many or no size at all.

clone_size: few; d_call: NA; v_call: TRBV6-1; j_call: TRBJ2-2; cdr3_aa: CASSPGVANTGELFF; cdr3_nt: TGTGCCAGCAGTCCCGGGGTGGCGAACACCGGGGAGCTGTTTTTT
clone_size: few; d_call: NA; v_call: TRBV29-1; j_call: TRBJ2-5; cdr3_aa: CSVESQSRALTQYF; cdr3_nt: TGCAGCGTTGAATCCCAAAGTCGGGCCTTAACCCAGTACTTC
clone_size: many; d_call: TRBD2; v_call: TRBV7-8; j_call: TRBJ2-7; cdr3_aa: CASSLGRRDYSYEQYF; cdr3_nt: TGTGCCAGCAGCTTAGGACGACGGGACTACTCCTACGAGCAGTACTTC
clone_size: NA; d_call: TRBD1; v_call: TRBV28; j_call: TRBJ1-2; cdr3_aa: CASSLGTGGSGGYTF; cdr3_nt: TGTGCCAGCAGTTTGGGGACAGGGGGATCTGGTGGCTACACCTTC
clone_size: NA; d_call: TRBD1; v_call: TRBV7-6; j_call: TRBJ2-1; cdr3_aa: CASSPGWGQKYNEQFF; cdr3_nt: TGTGCCAGCAGCCCCGGCTGGGGACAGAAATACAATGAGCAGTTCTTC
clone_size: many; d_call: TRBD1; v_call: TRBV28; j_call: TRBJ1-2; cdr3_aa: CASSLPGQSYGYTF; cdr3_nt: TGTGCCAGCAGTCTTCCGGGACAGAGCTATGGCTACACCTTC
clone_size: few; d_call: NA; v_call: TRBV4-1; j_call: TRBJ1-5; cdr3_aa: CASSMVFGLSPQHF; cdr3_nt: TGCGCCAGCAGCATGGTATTTGGATTATCGCCCCAGCATTTT
clone_size: NA; d_call: TRBD1; v_call: TRBV19; j_call: TRBJ1-2; cdr3_aa: CASTRDPRDSYGYTF; cdr3_nt: TGTGCCAGCACTAGGGACCCCCGGGACAGCTATGGCTACACCTTC
clone_size: many; d_call: NA; v_call: TRBV6-1; j_call: TRBJ1-1; cdr3_aa: CASSLFGAGFNTEAFF; cdr3_nt: TGTGCCAGCAGTCTATTCGGCGCAGGGTTCAACACTGAAGCTTTCTTT
clone_size: many; d_call: TRBD1; v_call: TRBV5-1; j_call: TRBJ1-1; cdr3_aa: CASSSIGQGGPEAFF; cdr3_nt: TGCGCCAGCAGCTCAATTGGACAGGGCGGCCCTGAAGCTTTCTTT
clone_size: many; d_call: TRBD1; v_call: TRBV12-3/TRBV12-4; j_call: TRBJ1-2; cdr3_aa: CASSLGQGARGYTF; cdr3_nt: TGTGCCAGCAGTTTGGGTCAGGGGGCACGTGGCTACACCTTC
clone_size: NA; d_call: NA; v_call: TRBV12-3/TRBV12-4; j_call: TRBJ2-7; cdr3_aa: CASSLNRNAAEQYF; cdr3_nt: TGTGCCAGCAGTTTAAACAGGAACGCAGCCGAGCAGTACTTC
clone_size: many; d_call: NA; v_call: TRBV2; j_call: TRBJ2-7; cdr3_aa: CASSGTPLRSDVLYF; cdr3_nt: TGTGCCAGCAGTGGGACCCCCCTTCGATCGGACGTGTTATACTTC
clone_size: NA; d_call: NA; v_call: TRBV3-1; j_call: TRBJ1-3; cdr3_aa: CASGRVKSNTIYF; cdr3_nt: TGTGCCAGCGGCCGGGTTAAGTCTAACACCATATATTTT
clone_size: many; d_call: TRBD2; v_call: TRBV12-3/TRBV12-4; j_call: TRBJ2-2; cdr3_aa: CASSPGGSLAGELFF; cdr3_nt: TGTGCCAGCAGTCCCGGCGGGAGTTTGGCCGGGGAGCTGTTTTTT
clone_size: NA; d_call: NA; v_call: TRBV30; j_call: TRBJ2-7; cdr3_aa: CAWSVGTRGRTGEQYF; cdr3_nt: TGTGCCTGGAGTGTCGGTACAAGAGGAAGGACCGGCGAGCAGTACTTC
clone_size: few; d_call: NA; v_call: TRBV3-2; j_call: TRBJ1-2; cdr3_aa: CASSQVVCRHLRLYGYTF; cdr3_nt: TGTGCCAGCAGCCAAGTCGTGTGCAGACACCTCCGACTTTATGGCTACACCTTC
clone_size: NA; d_call: TRBD1; v_call: TRBV29-1; j_call: TRBJ1-5; cdr3_aa: CSVGDRADGPQHF; cdr3_nt: TGCAGCGTTGGCGACAGGGCCGACGGGCCCCAGCATTTT
clone_size: NA; d_call: NA; v_call: TRBV6-1; j_call: TRBJ2-7; cdr3_aa: CASSEGASYSYEQYF; cdr3_nt: TGTGCCAGCAGTGAAGGGGCCAGCTACTCCTACGAGCAGTACTTC
clone_size: few; d_call: NA; v_call: TRBV13; j_call: TRBJ2-6; cdr3_aa: CASSPPGGSSGANVLTF; cdr3_nt: TGTGCCAGCAGCCCCCCGGGCGGGTCCTCTGGGGCCAACGTCCTGACTTTC
clone_size: NA; d_call: NA; v_call: TRBV7-2; j_call: TRBJ1-6; cdr3_aa: CASSLAGGLDSPLHF; cdr3_nt: TGTGCCAGCAGCTTAGCTGGGGGGCTGGACTCACCCCTCCACTTT
clone_size: NA; d_call: TRBD1; v_call: TRBV9; j_call: TRBJ1-1; cdr3_aa: CASSARQGASTEAFF; cdr3_nt: TGTGCCAGCAGCGCTAGACAGGGGGCGTCGACTGAAGCTTTCTTT
clone_size: once; d_call: NA; v_call: TRBV27; j_call: TRBJ1-5; cdr3_aa: CASSLRVGNQPQHF; cdr3_nt: TGTGCCAGCAGTTTAAGGGTTGGCAATCAGCCCCAGCATTTT
clone_size: few; d_call: NA; v_call: TRBV7-3; j_call: TRBJ1-1; cdr3_aa: CASSPGLLEGAFF; cdr3_nt: TGTGCCAGCAGCCCGGGCCTCCTGGAGGGAGCTTTCTTT
clone_size: NA; d_call: NA; v_call: TRBV20-1; j_call: TRBJ2-7; cdr3_aa: CSARAARGGYEQYF; cdr3_nt: TGCAGTGCTAGAGCGGCCCGAGGAGGATACGAGCAGTACTTC